The 18 T cell receptor beta chains presented below share a single source sample, sequenced in a study of CD8 T cells in Susac syndrome. Reverse transcription used roughly 0.45 to 1 ug RNA and random hexamers. Each CDR3 protein gets one entry after TCRdb re-called the immunoSEQ multiplex PCR reads with MiXCR. The sample lists roughly 140,000 distinct CDR3 sequences; about 94% were seen once. The source material was CD8+ T cells from PBMCs. The source is a human donor with multiple sclerosis.

The chain has TRBV30 and TRBJ2-7, with 8 positions matching TRBD1. The germline gives CDR1 GTSNPN, CDR2 SVGIG (reference sequence). J gave up 2 bases and V 7 bases, and 4 bases lay outside the gene matches. The CDR3 is 12 amino acids. This chain's CDR3 is CASDRATYEQYF. The DNA of the CDR3 is TGTGCCTCGGACAGGGCCACCTACGAGCAGTACTTC.

The chain recombines TRBV6-6 with TRBJ2-2; D is uncertain. Germline V lookup: CDR1 MNHNY, CDR2 SVGAGI (reference sequence). V was pared by 6 bases and J by 1 base, with 12 bases between. The length of the CDR3 is 15 residues. CDR3 region: CASRPIAENTGELFF. DNA for the CDR3: TGTGCCAGCAGACCAATAGCAGAGAACACCGGGGAGCTGTTTTTT.

This sequence joins TRBV5-6 and TRBJ2-5, with 12 bases that match TRBD2. Per germline, CDR1 SGHDT and CDR2 YYEEEE. The CDR3 consists of 15 residues. V lost 4 bases, J lost 5 bases, and 6 bases stayed unmatched. CDR3 DNA sequence: TGTGCCAGCAGCGAACTAGCGGGGGGATTCGAGACCCAGTACTTC. As protein: CASSELAGGFETQYF.

The chain is built from TRBV9 and TRBJ2-3; D unclear. Trimming left V 3 bases short and J 0 bases short, with 8 bases between. The CDR3 sequence is 14 residues long. CDR1 and CDR2 (germline): SGDLS, YYNGEE. The CDR3 DNA is TGTGCCAGCAGCGACTTGATAAGCACAGATACGCAGTATTTT. Translation: CASSDLISTDTQYF.

In this sample, this clonotype turned up once. The gene calls are TRBV9 and TRBJ2-7; possibly TRBD1 for D (6 bases). Per germline, CDR1 SGDLS and CDR2 YYNGEE. Trimming left V 2 bases short and J 3 bases short, with 15 bases between. The CDR3 consists of 15 residues. As DNA, the CDR3 is TGTGCCAGCAGCGTCAAGACAGGTGCGAACTACGAGCAGTACTTC. It codes for CASSVKTGANYEQYF. Variable domain in full (rest from reference TRBV9 and TRBJ2-7): DSGVTQTPKHLITATGQRVTLRCSPRSGDLSVYWYQQSLDQGLQFLIQYYNGEERAKGNILERFSAQQFPDLHSELNLSSLELGDSALYFCASSVKTGANYEQYFGPGTRLTVT.

This clonotype is a singleton in its sample. The chain has TRBV2 and TRBJ1-1; no clear D gene. Between the trimmed V and J ends, which lost 4 bases and 7 bases, there was a span of 4 bases. The CDR3 consists of 10 residues. Per the germline V gene, CDR1 is SNHLY and CDR2 is FYNNEI. CDR3 amino acids: CASSGIEAFF. The CDR3 coding sequence is TGTGCCAGCAGTGGGATTGAAGCTTTCTTT.

The CDR3 here is CASSPYAGAHEQYF. CDR3 in DNA: TGTGCCAGCAGTCCGTACGCAGGGGCACACGAGCAGTACTTC. The V gene is TRBV27, the J gene TRBJ2-7; perhaps TRBD1 as D (6 bases). The CDR3 runs 14 residues. V gave up 5 bases and J gave up 5 bases, with 16 bases separating them. Germline CDR1 MNHEY, CDR2 SMNVEV (reference sequence).

This clonotype has only one observation. The chain employs TRBV7-3 and TRBJ1-1, with D unclear. The CDR3 is made up of 17 amino acids. Germline V lookup: CDR1 SGHTA, CDR2 FQGTGA. Trimming took off 0 bases at V and 7 bases at J, with 21 bases between the two ends. DNA of the CDR3: TGTGCCAGCAGCTTAACAGCAAGGATAGGGCTAAACGGTGAAGCTTTCTTT. Protein sequence: CASSLTARIGLNGEAFF.

This clonotype has only one observation. CDR3 region: CASRLSVNTEAFF. The CDR3 nucleotides read TGCGCCAGCAGGTTGTCGGTGAACACTGAAGCTTTCTTT. The chain uses TRBV5-1 and TRBJ1-1, with unresolved D. Germline V gene data show CDR1 as SGHRS and CDR2 as YFSETQ. The V end was cut by 5 bases, the J end by 0 bases, with 8 bases between. The CDR3 contains 13 residues. Based on the CDR3 plus reference TRBV5-1 and TRBJ1-1, the full variable domain is KAGVTQTPRYLIKTRGQQVTLSCSPISGHRSVSWYQQTPGQGLQFLFEYFSETQRNKGNFPGRFSGRQFSNSRSEMNVSTLELGDSALYLCASRLSVNTEAFFGQGTRLTVV.

This rearrangement joins TRBV13 to TRBJ1-2; TRBD1 is a possible D gene (5 bases). Germline loops: CDR1 PRHDT, CDR2 FYEKMQ (reference sequence). Trimming left V 3 bases short and J 10 bases short, with 12 bases between. The CDR3 is made up of 12 amino acids. CDR3 sequence reads: CASSLSETAYTF. CDR3 nucleotide sequence: TGTGCCAGCAGCTTGAGTGAGACAGCCTACACCTTC. Full variable domain (outside the CDR3, taken from reference TRBV13 and TRBJ1-2): AAGVIQSPRHLIKEKRETATLKCYPIPRHDTVYWYQQGPGQDPQFLISFYEKMQSDKGSIPDRFSAQQFSDYHSELNMSSLELGDSALYFCASSLSETAYTFGSGTRLTVV.

V and J are TRBV12-5 and TRBJ1-1; D gene ambiguous. Trimming shortened V by 6 bases and J by 14 bases, and 7 bases separated the two germline ends. This CDR3 is built from 8 residues. Looked up from germline, CDR1 is LGHNT and CDR2 is FRNRAP. This CDR3 is CASGPRFF. CDR3 bases: TGTGCTAGTGGACCGAGGTTCTTT. The variable domain in full, with the rest retrieved from reference TRBV12-5 and TRBJ1-1, is DARVTQTPRHKVTEMGQEVTMRCQPILGHNTVFWYRQTMMQGLELLAYFRNRAPLDDSGMPKDRFSAEMPDATLATLKIQPSEPRDSAVYFCASGPRFFGQGTRLTVV.

The chain uses TRBV20-1 and TRBJ2-7, with a possible D match to TRBD1 (7 bases). Trimming left V 3 bases short and J 0 bases short, with 9 bases between. Germline CDR1 reads DFQATT; CDR2 reads SNEGSKA (reference sequence). This CDR3 contains 13 residues. The CDR3 DNA reads as TGCAGTGCTAGGGAGGGGGCCTCCTACGAGCAGTACTTC. It translates to CSAREGASYEQYF.

In its sample, this clonotype was seen once. The chain combines TRBV9 with TRBJ1-5; D remains ambiguous. Germline CDR1 and CDR2: SGDLS and YYNGEE. This CDR3 contains 14 residues. V was shortened by 6 bases and J by 0 bases, with 10 bases between the two germline ends. Here the CDR3 DNA reads TGTGCCAGCAACGGCGGGGATAGCAATCAGCCCCAGCATTTT. Translated, it gives CASNGGDSNQPQHF.

This clonotype was found once. This rearrangement joins TRBV27 to TRBJ1-2; D is unclear. V was trimmed by 8 bases and J by 4 bases, leaving 14 bases between them. The CDR3 consists of 13 residues. From germline, CDR1 is MNHEY and CDR2 SMNVEV (reference sequence). In nucleotides, the CDR3 is TGTGCCAGCCGTTCGGGTGGGAGCTATGGCTACACCTTC. Its translation is CASRSGGSYGYTF.

The V and J genes are TRBV20-1 and TRBJ2-7, with 8 bases lining up with TRBD2. CDR1 DFQATT and CDR2 SNEGSKA come from the germline V gene (reference sequence). The CDR3 is 13 residues long. Losses at the gene ends were 0 bases for V and 6 bases for J; bases not matched to a gene: 4. The CDR3 DNA sequence: TGCAGTGCTAGAGAGCGGCGGGGGGTCGAGCAGTACTTC. It yields the protein CSARERRGVEQYF.

The chain uses TRBV7-8 and TRBJ2-7; tentative D call: TRBD1 (6 bases). V was pared by 5 bases and J by 2 bases, with 16 bases between. The CDR3 runs to 15 residues. The germline V gene encodes CDR1 SGHVS and CDR2 FQNEAQ. CDR3 residues: CASSASPGATYEQYF. The CDR3 coding sequence is TGTGCCAGCAGCGCCTCCCCAGGGGCCACCTACGAGCAGTACTTC. Based on the CDR3 plus reference TRBV7-8 and TRBJ2-7, the full variable domain is GAGVSQSPRYKVAKRGQDVALRCDPISGHVSLFWYQQALGQGPEFLTYFQNEAQLDKSGLPSDRFFAERPEGSVSTLKIQRTQQEDSAVYLCASSASPGATYEQYFGPGTRLTVT.

The genes are TRBV7-9 and TRBJ2-7, with 7 bases fitting TRBD2. The CDR3 is made up of 14 amino acids. The V gene's germline CDR1 is SEHNR and CDR2 FQNEAQ (reference sequence). V gave up 5 bases and J gave up 4 bases; unmatched junction bases: 8. CDR3 DNA: TGTGCCAGCAGCCAGGCGGGGGACGCGTACGAGCAGTACTTC. This translates into CASSQAGDAYEQYF.

With regard to this clonotype: The junction and the germline gene differ at one end; a read error may be behind it. The rearrangement links TRBV6-5 to TRBJ2-7, with 12 nucleotides matching TRBD2. CDR3 length equals 13 residues. The germline CDR1 and CDR2 sequences are MNHEY and SVGAGI. The CDR3 sequence: CASSLAGGPSMDF. The CDR3 bases are TGTGCCAGCAGTCTAGCGGGGGGGCCTAGTATGGACTTC.